Described below is a single T cell receptor (beta chain) sequence and its context. Profiling relied on immunoSEQ multiplex PCR, and the TCRdb table lists in-frame clones only, not all of them. Seen here are fewer than 350,000 clones, almost 90% observed once, and the top ten hold under 1.2%. The sample originates from a study of blood T cell repertoires in COVID-19. Recruits, aged about 18 to 89 years, lived in 24 US areas. Sequencing input: PBMCs or T cells enriched from blood (not recorded which). This clonotype was sampled from a woman aged 25-40 years who had been exposed to COVID-19.

The CDR3 region is CSVETLRAPALFEQYF. As DNA, the CDR3 is TGCAGCGTTGAAACCCTGAGGGCCCCGGCCCTCTTCGAGCAGTACTTC. The chain uses TRBV29-1 and TRBJ2-7, with D possibly matching TRBD2 (5 bases). V was pared by 2 bases and J by 6 bases, with 23 bases between. This CDR3 has 16 residues. Germline assignment: CDR1 SQVTM and CDR2 ANQGSEA.